This is a list of T cell receptor beta chains from one sample in a study of T cells of healthy individuals. MiXCR, run by TCRdb on the 5' RACE reads, gives a single entry per CDR3 protein. Of about 53,000 distinct CDR3 sequences listed, about 14% are singletons. The receptor set was obtained from a human donor in good health. Both conserved end residues are part of each CDR3. The order of the fields is CDR3 DNA, CDR3 protein, J gene, clone size, D gene, V gene. The D gene is left open where the match is weak. Clone size is shown for a subset of rows, as once, few, many or a class of expanded clone.

CDR3 DNA: TGCAGTGCCCGAGGGGCAGCCTTTATGAACACTGAAGCTTTCTTT
CDR3 protein: CSARGAAFMNTEAFF
J gene: TRBJ1-1
clone size: .
D gene: .
V gene: TRBV20-1

CDR3 DNA: TGCAGCGTGAGGGACAGGGAAGGCTACGAGCAGTACTTC
CDR3 protein: CSVRDREGYEQYF
J gene: TRBJ2-7
clone size: .
D gene: TRBD1
V gene: TRBV29-1

CDR3 DNA: TGTGCCAGCAGCCCTGACAGGGGGTATGTGGAGACCCAGTACTTC
CDR3 protein: CASSPDRGYVETQYF
J gene: TRBJ2-5
clone size: many
D gene: TRBD1
V gene: TRBV7-2

CDR3 DNA: TGCAGTGCCCATGGCGGGCGCAATCAGCCCCAGCATTTT
CDR3 protein: CSAHGGRNQPQHF
J gene: TRBJ1-5
clone size: few
D gene: .
V gene: TRBV20-1

CDR3 DNA: TGTGCCAGCAGTCGTACAGGAGGGTTCGCTAATGAAAAACTGTTTTTT
CDR3 protein: CASSRTGGFANEKLFF
J gene: TRBJ1-4
clone size: few
D gene: .
V gene: TRBV2

CDR3 DNA: TGTGCCAGCAGCGCCCGGGCCGAAAGGGAGTACTTC
CDR3 protein: CASSARAEREYF
J gene: TRBJ2-7
clone size: few
D gene: .
V gene: TRBV7-9

CDR3 DNA: TGTGCCAGCAGTCTGGACTTAAACATTCAGTACTTC
CDR3 protein: CASSLDLNIQYF
J gene: TRBJ2-4
clone size: few
D gene: .
V gene: TRBV28

CDR3 DNA: TGTGCCACCAGTGATTCCCCAGGGACTAGCGGGGCCTACGAGCAGTACTTC
CDR3 protein: CATSDSPGTSGAYEQYF
J gene: TRBJ2-7
clone size: .
D gene: TRBD2
V gene: TRBV24-1

CDR3 DNA: TGTGCCACCAGTGATCCCACCCGTCCGCCCGGTGGGGTCCAAGAGACCCAGTACTTC
CDR3 protein: CATSDPTRPPGGVQETQYF
J gene: TRBJ2-5
clone size: many
D gene: .
V gene: TRBV24-1

CDR3 DNA: TGCAGCGTTGAAGAAGGGGCAACTAATGAAAAACTGTTTTTT
CDR3 protein: CSVEEGATNEKLFF
J gene: TRBJ1-4
clone size: many
D gene: .
V gene: TRBV29-1

CDR3 DNA: TGTGCCAGCAGCGCAACCGGGACAGGTTTTCAACCCTATGGCTACACCTTC
CDR3 protein: CASSATGTGFQPYGYTF
J gene: TRBJ1-2
clone size: many
D gene: TRBD1
V gene: TRBV2

CDR3 DNA: TGTGCCAGCAGCTTTACCCGGAACACCGGGGAGCTGTTTTTT
CDR3 protein: CASSFTRNTGELFF
J gene: TRBJ2-2
clone size: .
D gene: .
V gene: TRBV11-2

CDR3 DNA: TGTGCCTCGGGACAGGGGGCGACCGAGCAGTACTTC
CDR3 protein: CASGQGATEQYF
J gene: TRBJ2-7
clone size: many
D gene: TRBD1
V gene: TRBV6-5

CDR3 DNA: TGTGCCAGCCGATCCGCGAGGCGGGGGACAGCTAACTATGGCTACACCTTC
CDR3 protein: CASRSARRGTANYGYTF
J gene: TRBJ1-2
clone size: many
D gene: TRBD1
V gene: TRBV3-1

CDR3 DNA: TGTGCCAGCAGGGTGGGGGGACACTATGGCTACACCTTC
CDR3 protein: CASRVGGHYGYTF
J gene: TRBJ1-2
clone size: .
D gene: .
V gene: TRBV2

CDR3 DNA: TGTGCCAGCAGCTTGAGAGGGACTAGCGCTGCCCGCTCCTACGAGCAGTACTTC
CDR3 protein: CASSLRGTSAARSYEQYF
J gene: TRBJ2-7
clone size: .
D gene: TRBD2
V gene: TRBV5-5

CDR3 DNA: TGTGCCACCAGACAGGGAAATAACTATGGCTACACCTTC
CDR3 protein: CATRQGNNYGYTF
J gene: TRBJ1-2
clone size: .
D gene: .
V gene: TRBV24-1

CDR3 DNA: TGTGCCAGCAGCTTGGCAGGGGGCAATCAGCCCCAGCATTTT
CDR3 protein: CASSLAGGNQPQHF
J gene: TRBJ1-5
clone size: many
D gene: .
V gene: TRBV5-5

CDR3 DNA: TGTGCCAGCAGTCGTGGGACAGGGGCTACAGATACGCAGTATTTT
CDR3 protein: CASSRGTGATDTQYF
J gene: TRBJ2-3
clone size: .
D gene: TRBD1
V gene: TRBV6-6

CDR3 DNA: TGTGCCAGCTCACGGGAGGGGATGGGCACTGAAGCTTTCTTT
CDR3 protein: CASSREGMGTEAFF
J gene: TRBJ1-1
clone size: .
D gene: .
V gene: TRBV18

CDR3 DNA: TGTGCCAGCAGCTCCCGACAGGGGGCACGGGAAAAACTGTTTTTT
CDR3 protein: CASSSRQGAREKLFF
J gene: TRBJ1-4
clone size: few
D gene: TRBD1
V gene: TRBV7-2

CDR3 DNA: TGTGCCAGCACCCGAGCTCCCGGGGGCACAGATACGCAGTATTTT
CDR3 protein: CASTRAPGGTDTQYF
J gene: TRBJ2-3
clone size: many
D gene: .
V gene: TRBV5-4

CDR3 DNA: TGCGCCAGCAGCCAGAAGGGACAGGGCATACCCTACAATGAGCAGTTCTTC
CDR3 protein: CASSQKGQGIPYNEQFF
J gene: TRBJ2-1
clone size: many
D gene: TRBD1
V gene: TRBV4-3

CDR3 DNA: TGCAGTGCTCCCCGGAGGGGAGGGCATGAGACCCAGTACTTC
CDR3 protein: CSAPRRGGHETQYF
J gene: TRBJ2-5
clone size: .
D gene: TRBD2
V gene: TRBV20-1

CDR3 DNA: TGCAGTGCCCAGTCGACAGGGAGTGGCTACGAGCAGTACTTC
CDR3 protein: CSAQSTGSGYEQYF
J gene: TRBJ2-7
clone size: many
D gene: TRBD1
V gene: TRBV20-1

CDR3 DNA: TGTGCCAGCAGCCCCTCTCATGGCGATGAAAAACTGTTTTTT
CDR3 protein: CASSPSHGDEKLFF
J gene: TRBJ1-4
clone size: .
D gene: .
V gene: TRBV7-2

CDR3 DNA: TGTGCCACCAGCAGAGGACGGACTAGACTAGGCACAGATACGCAGTATTTT
CDR3 protein: CATSRGRTRLGTDTQYF
J gene: TRBJ2-3
clone size: .
D gene: TRBD2
V gene: TRBV15

CDR3 DNA: TGTGCCAGCAGCGAGGACAGTAGCAATCAGCCCCAGCATTTT
CDR3 protein: CASSEDSSNQPQHF
J gene: TRBJ1-5
clone size: few
D gene: .
V gene: TRBV9

CDR3 DNA: TGCGCCAGCAGCCCTCAGCGAGGGACAGGGTGCAAAACCGGGGAGCTGTTTTTT
CDR3 protein: CASSPQRGTGCKTGELFF
J gene: TRBJ2-2
clone size: .
D gene: TRBD1
V gene: TRBV4-1

CDR3 DNA: TGCAGTGCTAGAGGGGAGGGAGAGAAGTACTTC
CDR3 protein: CSARGEGEKYF
J gene: TRBJ2-7
clone size: many
D gene: TRBD2
V gene: TRBV20-1

CDR3 DNA: TGTGCCATCAGTGAGTCGGAAAAGGGAGGAGAGACCCAGTACTTC
CDR3 protein: CAISESEKGGETQYF
J gene: TRBJ2-5
clone size: .
D gene: .
V gene: TRBV10-3

CDR3 DNA: TGTGCCAGCCGATTCGGGCCGATCACTGAAGCTTTCTTT
CDR3 protein: CASRFGPITEAFF
J gene: TRBJ1-1
clone size: .
D gene: .
V gene: TRBV28

CDR3 DNA: TGCAGCGCCCGACTAGCGGGGGCGGGAGAGCAGTACTTC
CDR3 protein: CSARLAGAGEQYF
J gene: TRBJ2-7
clone size: many
D gene: TRBD2
V gene: TRBV29-1

CDR3 DNA: TGTGCCAGCAGCCAAGAATACGGTTACTACGAGCAGTACTTC
CDR3 protein: CASSQEYGYYEQYF
J gene: TRBJ2-7
clone size: .
D gene: .
V gene: TRBV4-2

CDR3 DNA: TGTGCCAGCAGCTTAGATCTCCTTCAAGAGACCCAGTACTTC
CDR3 protein: CASSLDLLQETQYF
J gene: TRBJ2-5
clone size: many
D gene: .
V gene: TRBV11-2

CDR3 DNA: TGCGCCAGCAGTCGTCGGGGGGGCTACAATGAGCAGTTCTTC
CDR3 protein: CASSRRGGYNEQFF
J gene: TRBJ2-1
clone size: few
D gene: TRBD2
V gene: TRBV23-1

CDR3 DNA: TGCGCCAGCAGCTTGGCTAGTTTCACAGATGAGCAGTTCTTC
CDR3 protein: CASSLASFTDEQFF
J gene: TRBJ2-1
clone size: .
D gene: .
V gene: TRBV5-1